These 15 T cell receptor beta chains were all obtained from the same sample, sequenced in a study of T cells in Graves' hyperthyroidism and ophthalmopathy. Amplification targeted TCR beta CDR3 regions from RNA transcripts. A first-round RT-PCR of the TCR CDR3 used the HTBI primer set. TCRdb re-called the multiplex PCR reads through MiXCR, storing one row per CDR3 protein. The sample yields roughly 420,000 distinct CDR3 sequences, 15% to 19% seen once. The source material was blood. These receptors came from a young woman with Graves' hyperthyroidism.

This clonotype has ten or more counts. CDR3 in amino acids: CSVERLGDRGIYEQYF. CDR3 DNA sequence: TGCAGCGTTGAACGTTTAGGGGACAGGGGGATCTACGAGCAGTACTTC. The genes are TRBV29-1 and TRBJ2-7; 11 bases agree with TRBD1. Germline lookup yields CDR1 SQVTM and CDR2 ANQGSEA. The V and J ends lost 2 bases and 3 bases, in that order; junction bases with no gene match: 9. The CDR3 loop spans 16 amino acids.

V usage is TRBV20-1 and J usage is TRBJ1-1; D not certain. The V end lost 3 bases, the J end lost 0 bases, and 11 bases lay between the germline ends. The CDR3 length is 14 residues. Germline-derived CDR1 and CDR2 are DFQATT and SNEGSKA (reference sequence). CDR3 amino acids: CSASGDPMNTEAFF. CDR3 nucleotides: TGCAGTGCTAGTGGAGACCCCATGAACACTGAAGCTTTCTTT.

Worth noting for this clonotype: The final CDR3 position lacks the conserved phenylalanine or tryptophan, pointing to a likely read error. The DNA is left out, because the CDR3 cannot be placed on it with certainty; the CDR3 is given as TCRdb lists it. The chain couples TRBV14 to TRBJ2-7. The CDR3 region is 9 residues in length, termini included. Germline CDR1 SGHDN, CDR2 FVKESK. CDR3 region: CASSQRLTD.

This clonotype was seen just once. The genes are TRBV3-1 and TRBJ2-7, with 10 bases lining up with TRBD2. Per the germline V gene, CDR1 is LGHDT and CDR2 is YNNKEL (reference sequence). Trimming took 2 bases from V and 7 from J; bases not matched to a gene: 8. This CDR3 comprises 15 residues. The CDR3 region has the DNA TGTGCCAGCAGCCAAAAAGCGGGAGGGCCGAGGGAGCAGTACTTC. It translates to CASSQKAGGPREQYF.

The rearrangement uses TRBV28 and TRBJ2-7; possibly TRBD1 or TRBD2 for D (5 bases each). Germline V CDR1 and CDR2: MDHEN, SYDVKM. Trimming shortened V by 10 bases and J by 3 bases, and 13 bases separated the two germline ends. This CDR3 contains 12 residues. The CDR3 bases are TGTGCCACCCTAGGGGACGTCTACGAGCAGTACTTC. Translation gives CATLGDVYEQYF.

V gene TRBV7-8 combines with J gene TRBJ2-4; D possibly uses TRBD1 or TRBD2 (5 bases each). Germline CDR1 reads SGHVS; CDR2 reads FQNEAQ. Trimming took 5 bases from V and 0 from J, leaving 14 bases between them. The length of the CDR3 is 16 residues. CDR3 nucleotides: TGTGCCAGCAGCCAACCCGAGGGGCTAGCCAAAAACATTCAGTACTTC. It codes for CASSQPEGLAKNIQYF.

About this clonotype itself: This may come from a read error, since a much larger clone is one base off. CDR3 sequence: CASSLIRSEQYF. The CDR3 DNA sequence: TGTGCCAGCAGTTTAATACGTTCCGAGCAGTACTTC. This rearrangement joins TRBV11-2 to TRBJ2-7; D unclear. Germline V CDR1 and CDR2: SGHAT, FQNNGV. Trimming left V 6 bases short and J 6 bases short, with 12 bases between. CDR3 length: 12 residues.

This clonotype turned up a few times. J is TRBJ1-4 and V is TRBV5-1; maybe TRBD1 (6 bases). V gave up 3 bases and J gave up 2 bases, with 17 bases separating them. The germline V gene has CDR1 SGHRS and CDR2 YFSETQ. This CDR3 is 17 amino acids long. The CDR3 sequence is CASSSVQGLGTNEKLFF. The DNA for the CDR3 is TGCGCCAGCAGCTCCGTCCAGGGGCTGGGGACTAATGAAAAACTGTTTTTT.

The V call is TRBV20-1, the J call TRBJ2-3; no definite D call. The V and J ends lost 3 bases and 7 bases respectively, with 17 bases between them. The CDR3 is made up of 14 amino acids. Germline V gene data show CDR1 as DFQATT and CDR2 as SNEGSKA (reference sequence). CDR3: CSARAAGPPNTQYF. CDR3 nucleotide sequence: TGCAGTGCTAGGGCCGCCGGACCTCCAAATACGCAGTATTTT.

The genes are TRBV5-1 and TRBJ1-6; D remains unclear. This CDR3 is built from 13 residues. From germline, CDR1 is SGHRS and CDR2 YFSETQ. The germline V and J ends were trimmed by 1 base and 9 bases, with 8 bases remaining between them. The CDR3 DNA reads TGCGCCAGCAGCTTGTCCTCCGGTTCACCCCTCCACTTT. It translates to CASSLSSGSPLHF.

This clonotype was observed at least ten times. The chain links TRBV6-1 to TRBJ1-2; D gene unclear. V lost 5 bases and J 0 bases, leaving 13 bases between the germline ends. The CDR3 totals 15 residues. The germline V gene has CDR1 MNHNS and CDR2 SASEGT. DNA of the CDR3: TGTGCCAGCAGTTATACCCACCAACCTAACTATGGCTACACCTTC. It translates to CASSYTHQPNYGYTF.

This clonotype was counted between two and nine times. CDR3 protein: CASIAGLIVAGANVLTF. The CDR3 bases are TGTGCCAGCATCGCCGGACTGATAGTAGCTGGGGCCAACGTCCTGACTTTC. The chain uses TRBV6-2 or TRBV6-3 and TRBJ2-6; D possibly corresponds to TRBD2 (5 bases). V was cut by 7 bases and J by 2 bases, with 18 bases left in between. Germline-derived CDR1 and CDR2 are MNHEY and SVGEGT. The CDR3 runs 17 residues.

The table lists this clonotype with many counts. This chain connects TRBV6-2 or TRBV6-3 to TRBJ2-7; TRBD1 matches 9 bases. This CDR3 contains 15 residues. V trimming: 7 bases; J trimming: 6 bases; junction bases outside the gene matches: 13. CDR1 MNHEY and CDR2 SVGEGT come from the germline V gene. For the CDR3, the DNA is TGTGCCAGCACTCAGGGACAGGGAAGAACTATCGAGCAGTACTTC. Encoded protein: CASTQGQGRTIEQYF.

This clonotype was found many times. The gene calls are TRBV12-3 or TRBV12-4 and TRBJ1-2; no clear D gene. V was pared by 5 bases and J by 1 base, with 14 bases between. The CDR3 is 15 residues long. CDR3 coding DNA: TGTGCCAGCAGTCCCGACACCGTCCGTAACTATGGCTACACCTTC. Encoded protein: CASSPDTVRNYGYTF.

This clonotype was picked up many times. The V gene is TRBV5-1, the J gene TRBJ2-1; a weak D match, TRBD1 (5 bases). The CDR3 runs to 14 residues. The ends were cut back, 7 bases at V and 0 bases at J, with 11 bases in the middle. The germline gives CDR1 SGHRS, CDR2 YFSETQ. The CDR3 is CASRTTVSYNEQFF. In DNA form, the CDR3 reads TGCGCCAGCCGTACGACAGTCTCCTACAATGAGCAGTTCTTC.